The 14 T cell receptor beta chains in this list originate from one sample, sequenced in a study of breast tumors, draining lymph nodes, adjacent tissues (dated by TCRdb to 2016 to 2018). Library generation was performed with multiplex PCR. The sequencer listed for this sample is Illumina HiSeq 2000. TCRdb itself trimmed the public reads at Q25 with fastp, ran MiXCR and retained productive beta chains. Rows with one shared CDR3 protein collapse into an entry with the most common genes and DNA. A total of about 21,000 distinct CDR3 sequences appear in this sample, about 38% of them only once. Roughly 24% of the sample belongs to the ten largest clones. The sequenced material came from breast tumor tissue. These TCRs come from a female donor with breast cancer. Some clones in this sample may be carry-over from other donors' samples.

As to this clonotype: One base away lies a much larger clone, so this may be a sequencing read error. The chain uses TRBV29-1 and TRBJ2-1; 8 positions agree with TRBD2. The CDR3 consists of 15 residues. Germline CDR1 reads SQVTM; CDR2 reads ANQGSEA. The CDR3 reads CGVGKAGGSYNEQFF. The CDR3 DNA reads TGCGGCGTGGGAAAGGCGGGGGGCTCCTACAATGAGCAGTTCTTC.

This CDR3 reads CSARDYGTSASNEQFF. CDR3 nucleotides: TGCAGTGCTAGAGATTACGGGACTAGCGCGAGCAATGAGCAGTTCTTC. V usage is TRBV20-1 and J usage is TRBJ2-1; the match to TRBD2 covers 10 bases. J lost 6 bases, V lost 0 bases, and 8 bases had no gene match. The CDR3 consists of 16 residues. Germline-derived CDR1 and CDR2 are DFQATT and SNEGSKA (reference sequence).

This clonotype was counted ten times or more. J is TRBJ1-2 and V is TRBV2; 7 nucleotides line up with TRBD1. CDR1 and CDR2 from the germline V gene are SNHLY and FYNNEI. V was clipped by 5 bases and J by 5 bases; unmatched bases: 8. This CDR3 is built from 14 residues. CDR3 sequence: CASSTDRVGYGYTF. CDR3 nucleotide sequence: TGTGCCAGCAGTACTGACAGGGTAGGGTATGGCTACACCTTC.

This clonotype showed up many times. This chain uses TRBV9 with TRBJ1-4, with TRBD1 identical over 8 bases. Germline CDR1 and CDR2: SGDLS and YYNGEE. The CDR3 consists of 14 residues. J lost 8 bases, V lost 4 bases, and 7 bases had no gene match. In DNA, the CDR3 is TGTGCCAGCAGCTTCGGACAGGGCGGGGAAAAACTGTTTTTT. It yields the protein CASSFGQGGEKLFF.

This clonotype ranks as medium-sized. The rearrangement uses TRBV5-1 and TRBJ2-7; D is possibly TRBD2 (6 bases). CDR3 length: 14 residues. The V gene lost 7 bases and the J gene lost 4 bases, with 18 bases spanning the gap. In germline, CDR1 is SGHRS, CDR2 YFSETQ. CDR3 coding DNA: TGCGCCAGCCGAGAAGACGGCGCGGGGTACGAGCAGTACTTC. It translates to CASREDGAGYEQYF. Using reference TRBV5-1 and TRBJ2-7 for the parts outside the CDR3, the full variable domain is KAGVTQTPRYLIKTRGQQVTLSCSPISGHRSVSWYQQTPGQGLQFLFEYFSETQRNKGNFPGRFSGRQFSNSRSEMNVSTLELGDSALYLCASREDGAGYEQYFGPGTRLTVT.

The chain joins TRBV15 to TRBJ2-3, with 8 bases lining up with TRBD2. This CDR3 is 17 amino acids long. In germline, CDR1 is LNHNV, CDR2 YYDKDF (reference sequence). Trimming cost V 5 bases and J 6 bases; bases outside gene matches: 16. The CDR3: CATSSYGQREFRDTQYF. In DNA form, the CDR3 reads TGTGCCACCAGCTCGTATGGCCAGCGGGAGTTTCGGGATACGCAGTATTTT.

The table lists this clonotype with a few counts. The J gene is TRBJ2-1, the V gene TRBV4-2; possibly TRBD1 or TRBD2 for D (5 bases each). V lost 4 bases, J lost 8 bases, and 15 bases lay in between. The germline gives CDR1 LGHNA, CDR2 YNFKEQ. The CDR3 contains 14 residues. CDR3 nucleotide sequence: TGTGCCAGCAGCCCCATGTCAGGGACGGATGAGCAGTTCTTC. Its translation is CASSPMSGTDEQFF.

This clonotype has at least ten counts. The chain has TRBV19 and TRBJ1-2; 7 nucleotides agree with TRBD1. Germline values: CDR1 LNHDA, CDR2 SQIVND (reference sequence). V shed 3 bases and J 4 bases; nucleotides not matched to a gene: 8. The CDR3 length is 15 residues. The CDR3 loop reads CASSIPDRAGYGYTF. CDR3 nucleotides: TGTGCCAGTAGTATCCCCGACAGGGCTGGCTATGGCTACACCTTC.

This clonotype was seen many times. The junction shows a germline mismatch at one end, possibly a read error. The gene calls are TRBV20-1 and TRBJ2-6; D is perhaps TRBD1 (5 bases). The CDR3 is made up of 13 amino acids. Germline-derived CDR1 and CDR2 are DFQATT and SNEGSKA (reference sequence). CDR3 DNA sequence: TGCAGTGCGTGGAGTTCTGGGGCCAACGCCCTGACTTTC. It encodes CSAWSSGANALTF.

As to this clonotype: The junction differs from germline at one of its ends, possibly a read error. The J gene is TRBJ1-4, the V gene TRBV29-1, with D possibly matching TRBD1 (5 bases). The CDR3 runs 12 residues. Germline CDR1 reads SQVTM; CDR2 reads ANQGSEA. The CDR3 is CNVEGVGRKLFF. The CDR3 DNA sequence: TGCAACGTTGAAGGGGTAGGCAGAAAACTGTTTTTT.

This clonotype was seen ten or more times. This sequence joins TRBV14 and TRBJ2-7, with a tentative D call TRBD1 (6 bases). The CDR3 loop spans 13 amino acids. Trimming removed 6 bases from V and 3 bases from J, with 12 bases in between. Germline CDR1 is SGHDN and CDR2 is FVKESK. CDR3 in DNA: TGTGCCAGCAGTCGTATGGACAGCTACGAGCAGTACTTC. This gives the protein CASSRMDSYEQYF.

This chain joins TRBV25-1 and TRBJ2-2; 9 nucleotides agree with TRBD1. The trim removed 4 bases at V and 3 bases at J, leaving 3 bases unmatched. Germline CDR1 reads MGHDK; CDR2 reads SYGVNS. The CDR3 has 15 amino acids. As DNA, the CDR3 is TGTGCCAGCAGTGTCGGGACAGGGTACACCGGGGAGCTGTTTTTT. This translates into CASSVGTGYTGELFF.

The rearrangement links TRBV10-3 to TRBJ2-1; D is undetermined. The CDR3 loop spans 13 amino acids. Per the germline V gene, CDR1 is ENHRY and CDR2 is SYGVKD. V lost 2 bases and J lost 7, with 9 bases in between. In nucleotides, the CDR3 is TGTGCCATCAGTGAGGCAGAATCTAATGAGCAGTTCTTC. Translated, it gives CAISEAESNEQFF.

The chain is built from TRBV10-1 and TRBJ2-2; TRBD2 aligns across 8 bases. CDR1 WNHNN and CDR2 SYGVQD come from the germline V gene (reference sequence). The CDR3 contains 17 residues. The V and J ends lost 6 bases and 17 bases, in that order; junction bases with no gene match: 26. CDR3 amino acids: CASSAGLAFNTGGLFFF. DNA for the CDR3: TGCGCCAGCAGCGCCGGACTAGCCTTTAACACCGGGGGGCTGTTTTTTTTT.